The clone carrying this TCR beta chain is a singleton in its sample. The protocol was immunoSEQ multiplex PCR, while the TCRdb copy is restricted to in-frame clones and leaves out a portion. The data show around 76,000 clones, around four fifths seen once. Germline CDR1 reads SGHNT; CDR2 reads YYREEE (reference sequence). The CDR3 length is 15 residues. The V end was cut by 1 base, the J end by 5 bases, with 13 bases between. This sample was included in a study of cytotoxic CD8 clonotypes in ibrutinib-treated CLL. This sequence originates from a human donor with chronic lymphocytic leukemia. The sample in question was PBMCs, obtained after 24 months of ibrutinib treatment. The gene calls are TRBV5-4 and TRBJ1-5; perhaps TRBD1 as D (5 bases). CDR3 sequence: CASSLMGVRDQPQHF. For the CDR3, the DNA is TGTGCCAGCAGCTTGATGGGGGTAAGGGATCAGCCCCAGCATTTT.